The rows below give T cell receptor beta chains drawn from one sample of a study of blood T cell repertoires in COVID-19. The repertoire was sequenced with immunoSEQ multiplex PCR; TCRdb's copy has only in-frame clones and lacks some. The repertoire holds some 290,000 clones, with about 90% as singletons. The specimen was peripheral blood. These receptors originate from a woman in her twenties or thirties with COVID-19, enrolled during active disease. Both conserved end residues are part of each CDR3. The D gene is left open where the match is weak. Size tells how often a clone was seen (once, few, many) or the class of an expanded clone, and some rows leave it out.

cdr3_length j_call v_call d_call clone_size cdr3_aa cdr3_nt
13 TRBJ2-7 TRBV6-5 NA NA CASREGGAYEQYF TGTGCCAGCAGGGAGGGAGGAGCCTACGAGCAGTACTTC
16 TRBJ2-7 TRBV19 TRBD1 NA CASSSTPGTGGYEQYF TGTGCCAGTAGTTCGACCCCCGGGACAGGGGGTTACGAGCAGTACTTC
14 TRBJ1-5 TRBV19 NA NA CACDAGRGRQPQHF TGTGCCTGTGATGCAGGCAGGGGCCGTCAGCCCCAGCATTTT
16 TRBJ1-6 TRBV10-3 NA once CAIRKAGALDNSPLHF TGTGCCATCAGGAAAGCAGGGGCCCTAGATAATTCACCCCTCCACTTT
13 TRBJ2-7 TRBV6-5 TRBD2 NA CASSRDYSYEQYF TGTGCCAGCAGTCGGGACTACTCCTACGAGCAGTACTTC
15 TRBJ2-1 TRBV6-5 TRBD2 NA CASHPGTSGYNEQFF TGTGCCAGCCATCCCGGGACTAGCGGGTATAATGAGCAGTTCTTC
15 TRBJ2-1 TRBV7-9 TRBD2 NA CASSFTSGRDNEQFF TGTGCCAGCAGCTTTACTAGCGGGAGAGACAATGAGCAGTTCTTC
15 TRBJ2-7 TRBV30 TRBD2 NA CAWSVGSGVPYEQYF TGTGCCTGGAGTGTAGGTAGCGGGGTCCCCTACGAGCAGTACTTC
20 TRBJ2-1 TRBV13 TRBD2 NA CASSYSRPWSVAGGPSEQFF TGTGCCAGCAGCTATTCCCGACCGTGGAGTGTGGCGGGAGGGCCAAGTGAGCAGTTCTTC
16 TRBJ1-1 TRBV5-4 NA NA CASTLGQGRANTEAFF TGTGCCAGCACCCTTGGCCAGGGAAGGGCGAACACTGAAGCTTTCTTT
13 TRBJ1-1 TRBV14 TRBD1 NA CASSLGQLTEAFF TGTGCCAGCAGCCTGGGACAGTTGACGGAAGCTTTCTTT
14 TRBJ2-7 TRBV2 TRBD1 NA CATNRDRRSYEQYF TGTGCCACGAACCGGGACAGGCGATCCTACGAGCAGTACTTC
16 TRBJ2-7 TRBV6-2/TRBV6-3 TRBD2 NA CASSYGTSGSSYEQYF TGTGCCAGCAGTTACGGGACTAGCGGGAGCTCCTACGAGCAGTACTTC
13 TRBJ2-7 TRBV11-1 NA NA CASAAGYSYEQYF TGTGCCAGCGCGGCGGGGTATTCCTACGAGCAGTACTTC
15 TRBJ2-2 TRBV6-5 NA NA CASIPARGSTGELFF TGTGCCAGCATTCCTGCCCGGGGAAGCACCGGGGAGCTGTTTTTT
15 TRBJ2-7 TRBV2 TRBD1 NA CASSPSDRGFHEQYF TGTGCCAGCAGTCCGTCGGACAGGGGGTTTCACGAGCAGTACTTC
13 TRBJ2-1 TRBV2 TRBD1 NA CASRGQAYNEQFF TGTGCCAGCAGGGGACAGGCTTACAATGAGCAGTTCTTC
12 TRBJ2-3 TRBV6-1 TRBD1 NA CASSETGDTQYF TGTGCCAGCAGTGAGACAGGGGATACGCAGTATTTT
14 TRBJ2-7 TRBV5-1 NA NA CASSLPSETYEQYF TGCGCCAGCAGCTTGCCTAGCGAGACCTACGAGCAGTACTTC
15 TRBJ2-7 TRBV4-3 NA NA CASSQEIAASYEQYF TGCGCCAGCAGCCAAGAAATAGCGGCCTCCTACGAGCAGTACTTC
12 TRBJ1-5 TRBV30 NA NA CAWSDTGGPQHF TGTGCCTGGAGTGACACAGGTGGCCCCCAGCATTTT
12 TRBJ1-6 TRBV2 NA NA CASRAGSHVLHF TGTGCCAGCAGGGCGGGGTCTCACGTTCTCCACTTT
15 TRBJ2-5 TRBV5-1 TRBD2 NA CASSPELGGAGAQYF TGCGCCAGCAGCCCGGAATTGGGTGGTGCGGGGGCCCAGTACTTC
15 TRBJ2-7 TRBV11-2 NA NA CASSWGRGPPYEQYF TGTGCCAGCAGCTGGGGCAGGGGTCCACCCTACGAGCAGTACTTC
14 TRBJ1-4 TRBV7-2 NA NA CASSLAGRREKLFF TGTGCCAGCAGCTTAGCGGGCCGGCGTGAAAAACTGTTTTTT
14 TRBJ2-4 TRBV4-1 NA NA CASSQGVLSGIQYF TGCGCCAGCAGCCAAGGGGTCCTATCGGGCATTCAGTACTTC
13 TRBJ1-2 TRBV29-1 NA once CSVGSDSNYGYTF TGCAGCGTTGGGTCGGACAGTAACTATGGCTACACCTTC